The present entry profiles one T cell receptor beta chain with its context. Its antigen is not known. The table came from immunoSEQ multiplex PCR; TCRdb's copy has only in-frame clones and leaves some out. Among under 130,000 clones listed, approximately 89% were seen once. As for time point: cycle 4 day 1 (C4D1), after more than five weeks of nivolumab. Brentuximab vedotin exposure varied among the patients, all of whom had relapsed after autologous stem cell transplantation. Progressive disease, partial response or complete response was each patient's best response. This entry is derived from a study of PD-1 blockade in classical Hodgkin lymphoma. Whole-study findings and limits: For complete responders, baseline diversity was comparable to that of newly diagnosed patients. Excluded were patients who started nivolumab under 1 year after ASCT, a group that had lower diversity.

The material sequenced was peripheral blood mononuclear cells (PBMCs), taken before the fourth cycle of nivolumab. The source is a human donor with classical Hodgkin lymphoma.

The CDR3 reads CASSLSSWETSNYGYTF. The DNA for the CDR3 is TGTGCCAGCAGTTTATCGTCCTGGGAGACCTCTAACTATGGCTACACCTTC. The chain recombines TRBV27 with TRBJ1-2; D call uncertain. The CDR3 is made up of 17 amino acids. The germline V gene encodes CDR1 MNHEY and CDR2 SMNVEV (reference sequence). V lost 0 bases to trimming and J lost 0 bases, with 14 bases between them.